Presented here are 30 T cell receptor beta chains from one specimen sequenced in a study of blood T cell repertoires in COVID-19. Sequencing was performed with immunoSEQ multiplex PCR; in TCRdb, only in-frame clones are kept and a portion is missing. The data contain under 200,000 clones, 86% of them singletons. The sequencing sample was made of peripheral blood. The receptors originated from a woman of 80 years or more in a cohort sampled during active or convalescent COVID-19.

This clone was seen a single time. This chain connects TRBV6-5 to TRBJ1-2; maybe TRBD1 (5 bases). The CDR3 consists of 13 residues. Germline values: CDR1 MNHEY, CDR2 SVGAGI. Trimming took off 8 bases at V and 1 base at J, with 11 bases between the two ends. This CDR3 reads CASVAGFNYGYTF. CDR3 nucleotide sequence: TGTGCCAGCGTCGCAGGGTTTAACTATGGCTACACCTTC.

The chain recombines TRBV6-1 with TRBJ2-3; TRBD2 matches at 7 bases. The CDR3 spans 16 residues. Trimming took 3 bases from V and 1 from J; bases not matched to a gene: 7. The germline V gene has CDR1 MNHNS and CDR2 SASEGT. CDR3 loop: CASSEMFGGGTDTQYF. CDR3 coding DNA: TGTGCCAGCAGTGAGATGTTTGGGGGGGGCACAGATACGCAGTATTTT.

This chain links TRBV19 with TRBJ2-5, with D possibly matching TRBD1 (7 bases). Germline assignment: CDR1 LNHDA and CDR2 SQIVND (reference sequence). Trimming cost V 0 bases and J 4 bases, with 15 bases left between them. The CDR3 extends over 16 amino acids. The CDR3 here is CASSIDIRGVSETQYF. DNA of the CDR3: TGTGCCAGTAGTATAGATATCAGGGGGGTTTCAGAGACCCAGTACTTC. The entire variable domain, with the rest obtained from reference TRBV19 and TRBJ2-5, is as follows: DGGITQSPKYLFRKEGQNVTLSCEQNLNHDAMYWYRQDPGQGLRLIYYSQIVNDFQKGDIAEGYSVSREKKESFPLTVTSAQKNPTAFYLCASSIDIRGVSETQYFGPGTRLLVL.

The chain links TRBV27 to TRBJ1-5; 7 positions agree with TRBD1. The V segment lost 3 bases and the J segment 3 bases; nucleotides outside the gene matches: 2. Germline V gene data show CDR1 as MNHEY and CDR2 as SMNVEV (reference sequence). The CDR3 is made up of 14 amino acids. The CDR3 reads CASSFGTVNQPQHF. The CDR3 coding sequence is TGTGCCAGCAGTTTTGGGACAGTCAATCAGCCCCAGCATTTT.

The chain has TRBV19 and TRBJ2-7, with D maybe TRBD1 (6 bases). Germline V gene data show CDR1 as LNHDA and CDR2 as SQIVND (reference sequence). V lost 5 bases and J lost 2, with 13 bases in between. The CDR3 sequence is 14 residues long. CDR3 loop: CASSFREGAYEQYF. In nucleotides, the CDR3 is TGTGCCAGTAGTTTTCGTGAGGGGGCCTACGAGCAGTACTTC.

The V gene is TRBV18, the J gene TRBJ1-1; D is possibly TRBD1 (6 bases). With 5 bases removed from V and 1 base from J, the gap between germline ends came to 11 bases. The germline CDR1 and CDR2 sequences are KGHSH and LQKENI. CDR3 length: 14 residues. This CDR3 reads CASSNGQTNTEAFF. DNA of the CDR3: TGTGCCAGCTCAAATGGACAGACGAACACTGAAGCTTTCTTT.

Remarks on this clone: Other DNA sequences of this sample code for an identical CDR3. The V call is TRBV11-2, the J call TRBJ2-7; the D gene is possibly TRBD1 (6 bases). Looked up from germline, CDR1 is SGHAT and CDR2 is FQNNGV. The germline V and J ends were trimmed by 2 bases and 4 bases, with 6 bases remaining between them. CDR3 length: 12 residues. The CDR3 region is CASSLQGYEQYF. CDR3 coding DNA: TGTGCCAGCAGCTTACAGGGGTACGAGCAGTACTTC.

The chain carries TRBV4-3 and TRBJ1-2, with D maybe TRBD1 (5 bases). Germline CDR1 LGHNA, CDR2 YSLEER. The CDR3 length is 15 residues. Trimming stripped 1 base from V and 3 bases from J, with 12 bases between. The CDR3 spells CASSQGAGWDYGYTF. CDR3 in DNA: TGCGCCAGCAGCCAAGGGGCAGGGTGGGACTATGGCTACACCTTC.

The V call is TRBV5-5, the J call TRBJ1-1, with D possibly matching TRBD1 (5 bases). The CDR3 runs 15 residues. The V end lost 0 bases, the J end lost 0 bases, and 9 bases lay between the germline ends. The germline CDR1 and CDR2 sequences are SGHKS and YYEKEE (reference sequence). CDR3 residues: CASSLEYRMNTEAFF. Written as DNA, the CDR3 is TGTGCCAGCAGCTTGGAGTACAGGATGAACACTGAAGCTTTCTTT. Based on the CDR3 plus reference TRBV5-5 and TRBJ1-1, the full variable domain is DAGVTQSPTHLIKTRGQQVTLRCSPISGHKSVSWYQQVLGQGPQFIFQYYEKEERGRGNFPDRFSARQFPNYSSELNVNALLLGDSALYLCASSLEYRMNTEAFFGQGTRLTVV.

The rearrangement uses TRBV19 and TRBJ1-2, with TRBD1 as a possible D gene (6 bases). Trimming stripped 6 bases from V and 4 bases from J, with 12 bases between. CDR3 length: 13 amino acids. CDR1 LNHDA and CDR2 SQIVND come from the germline V gene (reference sequence). CDR3 coding DNA: TGTGCCAGTAGCCGACAGGACACCTATGGCTACACCTTC. Encoded protein: CASSRQDTYGYTF.

The chain carries TRBV27 and TRBJ2-7; D perhaps matches TRBD2 (6 bases). Germline CDR1 reads MNHEY; CDR2 reads SMNVEV (reference sequence). V was shortened by 8 bases and J by 3 bases, with 11 bases between the two germline ends. The CDR3 extends over 12 amino acids. The CDR3 loop is CASGRLGYEQYF. The CDR3 DNA sequence: TGTGCCAGCGGGAGGCTAGGCTACGAGCAGTACTTC.

This rearrangement joins TRBV19 to TRBJ2-3, with D unresolved. Trimming cost V 10 bases and J 0 bases, with 14 bases left between them. This CDR3 region has 14 residues. In germline, CDR1 is LNHDA, CDR2 SQIVND (reference sequence). The CDR3 spells CATSGLASTDTQYF. The CDR3 nucleotides read TGTGCCACATCCGGTCTCGCTAGCACAGATACGCAGTATTTT. Supplemented by reference TRBV19 and TRBJ2-3, the full variable domain reads DGGITQSPKYLFRKEGQNVTLSCEQNLNHDAMYWYRQDPGQGLRLIYYSQIVNDFQKGDIAEGYSVSREKKESFPLTVTSAQKNPTAFYLCATSGLASTDTQYFGPGTRLTVL.

The chain couples TRBV4-1 to TRBJ1-1; 9 nucleotides agree with TRBD1. This CDR3 has 15 residues. Trimming at V came to 3 bases and at J to 4 bases, leaving 6 bases not matched to a gene. Germline CDR1 reads MGHRA; CDR2 reads YSYEKL. The CDR3 protein is CASSQPGTGFTEAFF. CDR3 coding DNA: TGCGCCAGCAGCCAGCCCGGGACAGGGTTCACTGAAGCTTTCTTT.

This rearrangement joins TRBV4-2 to TRBJ1-1; possibly TRBD1 for D (6 bases). Germline CDR1 is LGHNA and CDR2 is YNFKEQ. V was shortened by 5 bases and J by 3 bases, with 13 bases between the two germline ends. The CDR3 is made up of 14 amino acids. The CDR3 is CASSGGGLDTEAFF. Written as DNA, the CDR3 is TGTGCCAGCAGCGGGGGGGGGCTGGACACTGAAGCTTTCTTT.

This CDR3 reads CASSNRGGPYEQYF. The DNA for the CDR3 is TGCGCCAGCAGTAACAGGGGCGGGCCTTACGAGCAGTACTTC. The genes are TRBV10-2 and TRBJ2-7; 7 bases match TRBD1. The V and J ends lost 5 bases and 4 bases, in that order; junction bases with no gene match: 8. The CDR3 spans 14 residues. Germline V gene data show CDR1 as WSHSY and CDR2 as SAAADI.

This clone turned up a few times. The rearrangement uses TRBV10-2 and TRBJ2-1; TRBD2 matches 12 bases. Germline CDR1 WSHSY, CDR2 SAAADI. CDR3 size: 15 residues. The ends lost 4 bases at V and 5 bases at J; junction bases unmatched: 3. The CDR3 nucleotides read TGCGCCAGCAGTGTTCGACTAGCGGGGGACAATGAGCAGTTCTTC. The encoded protein is CASSVRLAGDNEQFF.

V usage is TRBV4-1 and J usage is TRBJ1-2; D remains ambiguous. Trimming cost V 4 bases and J 4 bases, with 13 bases left between them. Looked up from germline, CDR1 is MGHRA and CDR2 is YSYEKL. CDR3 length: 14 amino acids. CDR3 bases: TGCGCCAGCAGCCCATTACCGGCGGGCTATGGCTACACCTTC. Translated: CASSPLPAGYGYTF.

The chain employs TRBV7-9 and TRBJ1-2; D not certain. The CDR3 is 15 residues long. The ends were cut back, 1 base at V and 3 bases at J, with 12 bases in the middle. Germline loops: CDR1 SEHNR, CDR2 FQNEAQ (reference sequence). CDR3 in DNA: TGTGCCAGCAGCTTAGTCGCGGGCCAGTACTATGGCTACACCTTC. It translates to CASSLVAGQYYGYTF.

The chain recombines TRBV6-2 or TRBV6-3 with TRBJ1-6; D unclear. Germline V gives CDR1 MNHEY, CDR2 SVGEGT. The V gene lost 2 bases and the J gene lost 11 bases, with 10 bases spanning the gap. The CDR3 contains 13 residues. The CDR3 bases are TGTGCCAGCAGTTACGATCGCGGTACACCCCTCCACTTT. Protein: CASSYDRGTPLHF.

The V call is TRBV20-1, the J call TRBJ1-1; D is possibly TRBD1 (5 bases). Trimming left V 6 bases short and J 3 bases short, with 8 bases between. Germline CDR1 reads DFQATT; CDR2 reads SNEGSKA (reference sequence). The CDR3 sequence is 11 residues long. This chain's CDR3 is CSAQQDTEAFF. The CDR3 DNA reads TGCAGTGCCCAACAGGACACTGAAGCTTTCTTT.

This sequence joins TRBV3-1 (or the pseudogene TRBV3-2) and TRBJ2-2; TRBD2 matches at 11 bases. The CDR3 sequence is 18 residues long. With 0 bases clipped from V and 3 bases from J, the junction kept 6 bases outside the gene matches. CDR1 and CDR2 (germline): LGHDT, YNNKEL (reference sequence). The CDR3 DNA reads TGTGCCAGCAGCCAAGACCCCGGGACTAGCGGATACACCGGGGAGCTGTTTTTT. As protein: CASSQDPGTSGYTGELFF.

The rearrangement joins TRBV6-6 to TRBJ1-2; 8 bases are shared with TRBD1. Germline CDR1 is MNHNY and CDR2 is SVGAGI (reference sequence). Germline trimming cut 6 bases from V and 4 bases from J; bases unmatched to any gene: 10. The CDR3 contains 15 residues. The DNA of the CDR3 is TGTGCCAGCAGCCCCGGACAGGGAGTCGTCTATGGCTACACCTTC. Translated: CASSPGQGVVYGYTF.

This clone was observed a few times. The V call is TRBV5-1, the J call TRBJ2-3, with a possible D match to TRBD2 (5 bases). Trimming shortened V by 2 bases and J by 1 base, and 11 bases separated the two germline ends. The CDR3 has 15 amino acids. Germline values: CDR1 SGHRS, CDR2 YFSETQ. The CDR3 DNA is TGCGCCAGCAGCTTAGGAGGACCGGGCACAGATACGCAGTATTTT. Translating it yields CASSLGGPGTDTQYF.

The J gene is TRBJ2-2, the V gene TRBV4-3; possible D gene TRBD1, 6 bases. Germline CDR1 is LGHNA and CDR2 is YSLEER. The V and J ends lost 5 bases and 4 bases respectively, with 23 bases between them. This CDR3 comprises 18 residues. The DNA of the CDR3 is TGCGCCAGCAGCGGTCTCTTGGGGGCTGGGGGCGCCACCGGGGAGCTGTTTTTT. Residues: CASSGLLGAGGATGELFF.

The V gene is TRBV5-1, the J gene TRBJ2-3; no definite D call. V was trimmed by 1 base and J by 4 bases, leaving 13 bases between them. The germline V gene encodes CDR1 SGHRS and CDR2 YFSETQ. The CDR3 runs to 15 residues. CDR3 nucleotide sequence: TGCGCCAGCAGCTTGCAGGTTGGTAAGGCAGATACGCAGTATTTT. Its protein is CASSLQVGKADTQYF.

The J gene is TRBJ2-1, the V gene TRBV7-7, with D unclear. The CDR3 runs to 15 residues. Germline loops: CDR1 SSHAT, CDR2 FNYEAQ (reference sequence). With 0 bases removed from V and 6 bases from J, the gap between germline ends came to 12 bases. The CDR3 region has the DNA TGTGCCAGCAGCTTAGCGCATGCAGGAACCAATGAGCAGTTCTTC. Encoded protein: CASSLAHAGTNEQFF. The full variable domain, in which reference TRBV7-7 and TRBJ2-1 provide the parts outside the CDR3, is GAGVSQSPRYKVTKRGQDVTLRCDPISSHATLYWYQQALGQGPEFLTYFNYEAQPDKSGLPSDRFSAERPEGSISTLTIQRTEQRDSAMYRCASSLAHAGTNEQFFGPGTRLTVL.

The J gene is TRBJ2-2, the V gene TRBV2; 10 nucleotides line up with TRBD1. Germline CDR1 is SNHLY and CDR2 is FYNNEI. This CDR3 is 16 amino acids long. The junction had 6 bases not matched to a gene; V was cut back by 6 bases and J by 2 bases. In DNA form, the CDR3 reads TGTGCCAGCAGCCGGGACAGGGGAGTCAACACCGGGGAGCTGTTTTTT. Residues: CASSRDRGVNTGELFF. Complete variable domain (other parts from reference TRBV2 and TRBJ2-2): EPEVTQTPSHQVTQMGQEVILRCVPISNHLYFYWYRQILGQKVEFLVSFYNNEISEKSEIFDDQFSVERPDGSNFTLKIRSTKLEDSAMYFCASSRDRGVNTGELFFGEGSRLTVL.

This chain connects TRBV19 to TRBJ1-4; maybe TRBD1 (5 bases). The CDR3 contains 13 residues. The V gene's germline CDR1 is LNHDA and CDR2 SQIVND (reference sequence). V was trimmed by 6 bases and J by 8 bases, leaving 13 bases between them. The CDR3 region has the DNA TGTGCCAGTAGGACCACCGGGGGGGAAAAACTGTTTTTT. Residues: CASRTTGGEKLFF.

This clone has a single count. The V gene is TRBV5-6, the J gene TRBJ1-5; D is ambiguous. Trimming removed 2 bases at V and 7 bases at J, with 7 bases between. Per germline, CDR1 SGHDT and CDR2 YYEEEE. The CDR3 totals 12 residues. CDR3 protein: CASSFSSQPQHF. The CDR3 region has the DNA TGTGCCAGCAGCTTTAGCTCCCAGCCCCAGCATTTT.

The chain combines TRBV5-6 with TRBJ2-7, with 10 bases identical to TRBD2. Trimming at V came to 4 bases and at J to 9 bases, leaving 16 bases not matched to a gene. Germline CDR1 is SGHDT and CDR2 is YYEEEE. CDR3 size: 16 residues. For the CDR3, the DNA is TGTGCCAGCAGCATTGGGGGTGCGGGACTAGCGTTAGTGCAGTACTTC. It encodes CASSIGGAGLALVQYF.